This T cell receptor beta chain was sequenced in a study of shared clonotypes between healthy human individuals. Background on the study: Donor composition was a couple of women and three men, aged 18 to 49.

General observations from the study: Among donors, the sharing of clonotypes was expected to be influenced by sequencing depth.

Every one of the donors was a Caucasian adult that lived in Nashville, Tennessee. Unsorted PBMC replicate PCRs used around 310 ng DNA, 25,000 to 35,000 T cell genomes. Data came from immunoSEQ multiplex PCR; TCRdb stores just in-frame clones and leaves some out. The sample lists roughly 500,000 clones, almost 80% seen once, with around 12% in the top ten. V gave up 3 bases and J gave up 6 bases, with 9 bases separating them. This CDR3 has 12 amino acids. Germline values: CDR1 LNHDA, CDR2 SQIVND (reference sequence). The sample holds a few counts of this clone. Its antigen is unidentified. The same CDR3 also results from other DNA sequences found in this sample.

The rearrangement joins TRBV19 to TRBJ2-7; perhaps D is TRBD1 or TRBD2 (5 bases each). The clonotype originates from a woman aged 40 to 50 in good health. Some clones in this sample may be carry-over from other donors' samples. Sequencing was performed on PBMCs. DNA for the CDR3: TGTGCCAGTAGTATTGGGGGTGGCGAGCAGTACTTC. Its protein product is CASSIGGGEQYF.